A selection of T cell receptor beta chains follows, all from one sample in a study of T-cell reconstitution after alpha-beta-depleted transplantation in children. Via MiXCR, TCRdb re-called the PCR reads, giving one row per CDR3 protein. The repertoire holds tens of thousands of distinct CDR3 sequences, with roughly 6.6% as singletons. Material: PBMCs from the stem cell graft donor, obtained from the stem cell graft. The receptors derive from a human donor who donated a stem cell graft to a child with acute lymphoblastic leukemia. Each CDR3 is given with its conserved first and last residue. D genes are given only for firm matches. Not all rows give a size; the values are once, few, many and, for expanded clones, a class.

J	size	D	V	CDR3	DNA
TRBJ2-3	many	TRBD2	TRBV7-2	CASSLIGRETDTQYF	TGTGCCAGCAGCTTGATTGGGAGGGAGACAGATACGCAGTATTTT
TRBJ2-6	NA	TRBD1	TRBV7-3	CASSRIRDRRQSGANVLTF	TGTGCCAGCAGCCGGATCCGGGACAGGCGCCAATCTGGGGCCAACGTCCTGACTTTC
TRBJ2-7	many	NA	TRBV7-2	CASSLGSGVEQYF	TGTGCCAGCAGCTTAGGATCAGGGGTCGAGCAGTACTTC
TRBJ1-2	many	NA	TRBV5-1	CASSPTPTPNYGYTF	TGCGCCAGCAGCCCGACCCCGACACCTAACTATGGCTACACCTTC
TRBJ1-1	many	TRBD1	TRBV10-3	CAIRGGQGVSAFF	TGTGCCATCAGGGGGGGACAGGGGGTGTCAGCTTTCTTT
TRBJ2-7	many	NA	TRBV20-1	CSASGGRGDEQYF	TGCAGTGCTAGTGGGGGGCGAGGGGACGAGCAGTACTTC
TRBJ1-1	many	TRBD1	TRBV5-1	CASSLEGQLNTEAFF	TGCGCCAGCAGCTTGGAGGGACAGTTGAACACTGAAGCTTTCTTT
TRBJ2-2	NA	NA	TRBV10-3	CAISEGGSRAWTGELFF	TGTGCCATCAGTGAGGGGGGCTCGCGGGCGTGGACCGGGGAGCTGTTTTTT
TRBJ2-1	few	TRBD2	TRBV7-8	CASSFLLAGGSYNEQFF	TGTGCCAGCAGCTTTTTACTAGCGGGAGGCTCCTACAATGAGCAGTTCTTC
TRBJ2-2	many	NA	TRBV7-7	CASSLASVGGELFF	TGTGCTAGCAGCTTAGCTTCAGTGGGCGGGGAGCTGTTTTTT
TRBJ1-5	NA	NA	TRBV28	CASHSQGRGSNQPQHF	TGTGCCAGCCATTCTCAGGGGAGGGGAAGCAATCAGCCCCAGCATTTT
TRBJ2-1	few	NA	TRBV3-1	CASSAPTPLSSYNEQFF	TGTGCCAGCAGCGCCCCGACACCTTTGAGCTCCTACAATGAGCAGTTCTTC
TRBJ1-6	many	NA	TRBV5-6	CASSQTGSSPLHF	TGTGCCAGCAGTCAGACAGGAAGTTCACCCCTCCACTTT
TRBJ1-2	many	NA	TRBV11-2	CASSLVLSGGYTF	TGTGCCAGCAGCTTAGTACTCTCTGGAGGCTACACCTTC
TRBJ1-3	many	NA	TRBV28	CASTSDSSGNTIYF	TGTGCCAGCACGAGCGACAGCTCTGGAAACACCATATATTTT
TRBJ1-5	few	TRBD1	TRBV11-1	CASSLVTGTGTGSNQPQHF	TGTGCCAGCAGCTTAGTCACTGGGACCGGGACAGGCTCTAATCAGCCCCAGCATTTT
TRBJ2-7	many	TRBD1	TRBV29-1	CSVRTGAAWGEQYF	TGCAGCGTGAGGACAGGGGCCGCCTGGGGTGAGCAGTACTTC
TRBJ2-3	few	TRBD2	TRBV29-1	CSVPLAGRSDTQYF	TGCAGCGTCCCACTAGCGGGCCGATCAGATACGCAGTATTTT
TRBJ1-5	few	NA	TRBV20-1	CSAREPFSNQPQHF	TGCAGTGCTAGAGAGCCGTTTAGCAATCAGCCCCAGCATTTT
TRBJ1-2	many	NA	TRBV20-1	CSASLAAYGYTF	TGCAGTGCTAGTTTAGCCGCGTATGGCTACACCTTC
TRBJ1-6	many	TRBD1	TRBV7-2	CASSPRQGGNSPLHF	TGTGCCAGCAGCCCTCGACAGGGGGGAAATTCACCCCTCCATTTT
TRBJ2-1	NA	TRBD2	TRBV6-2/TRBV6-3	CGASYRPTSGRALPRGNEQFF	TGTGGCGCCAGTTACCGCCCCACTAGCGGGAGGGCCCTACCACGGGGCAATGAGCAGTTCTTC
TRBJ1-5	few	TRBD1	TRBV7-2	CASSLAGTAHNQPQHF	TGTGCCAGCAGCTTAGCAGGGACAGCTCACAATCAGCCCCAGCATTTT
TRBJ1-3	NA	NA	TRBV19	CASSKWSSGNTIYF	TGTGCCAGTAGTAAGTGGAGCTCTGGAAACACCATATATTTT
TRBJ1-5	NA	NA	TRBV20-1	CSAQGSGTNQPQHF	TGCAGTGCCCAAGGGTCAGGGACTAATCAGCCCCAGCATTTT
TRBJ2-3	NA	TRBD2	TRBV4-3	CASSHYLAGDTDTQYF	TGCGCCAGCAGCCATTATCTAGCGGGGGACACAGATACGCAGTATTTT
TRBJ2-5	many	TRBD1	TRBV4-3	CASSQEGRGQETQYF	TGCGCCAGCAGCCAAGAGGGCAGGGGGCAAGAGACCCAGTACTTC
TRBJ1-2	few	NA	TRBV27	CASSRNNLEGNYGYTF	TGTGCCAGCAGTCGGAATAACTTGGAGGGAAACTATGGCTACACCTTC
TRBJ1-2	few	NA	TRBV29-1	CSGTTGANYGYTF	TGCAGCGGGACGACAGGAGCTAACTATGGCTACACCTTC